Below, one T cell receptor beta chain is given with its context. The antigen is unknown. This record belongs to a study of cytomegalovirus exposure and HLA in healthy donors. Looking at the study overall: The 120 validation repertoires and the roughly 670 first-cohort repertoires shared a platform, a later analysis reported. Overall study results and limits: Most sequenced TCRs were rare (though some public TCRs occurred in many donors). Some TCR beta chains (more than 150 of them) were listed as cytomegalovirus-associated. Confirmation in vitro established that a few CMV-associated chains were specific for CMV antigens.

From germline, CDR1 is PRHDT and CDR2 FYEKMQ (reference sequence). The V end was cut by 0 bases, the J end by 4 bases, with 17 bases between. The CDR3 spans 17 residues. Only in-frame clones appear in the TCRdb table, and some are missing; sequencing was by immunoSEQ multiplex PCR. This sample has approximately 140,000 clones; more than 85% occur once, and the top ten carry 7.5% to 9%. J is TRBJ2-3 and V is TRBV13; D possibly corresponds to TRBD1 (5 bases). The sequence was collected from a man between 18 and 35 years old in good health and CMV-seropositive. Sequenced input: PBMCs. CDR3 sequence: CASSLGSGRDGADTQYF. CDR3 nucleotide sequence: TGTGCCAGCAGCTTAGGCTCAGGCAGGGATGGGGCAGATACGCAGTATTTT.